This T cell receptor beta chain derives from a study of T-cell memory formation after mild COVID-19. General study results and limits: There was no confirmation that second-wave clones peaking on day 37 were SARS-CoV-2 specific. Among clones contracting day 15 to 85, CD4/CD8 was balanced, whereas later expanders leaned CD4+. Certain responding clones were present in pre-infection memory, suggesting participation of cross-reactive memory.

This clonotype showed up just a few times. Its antigen remains unidentified. Sample barcodes and UMIs were carried by the TCR alpha and TCR beta cDNA libraries that 5'RACE generated with constant-segment primers. MiXCR was run by TCRdb on the 5' RACE reads, yielding one entry per CDR3 protein. In the table there are a few hundred thousand distinct CDR3 sequences, approximately 15% of which are singletons. V was shortened by 3 bases and J by 7 bases, with 7 bases between the two germline ends. Germline CDR1 is LNHDA and CDR2 is SQIVND (reference sequence). The CDR3 has 13 amino acids. The source is a man between 18 and 29 years old who had mild COVID-19 (a few samples of this study predate the infection). Cell type and time point are not known. V and J are TRBV19 and TRBJ1-6; D not resolved. Sequencing input: PBMCs or a T cell subset sorted from them (not recorded which). CDR3 nucleotides: TGTGCCAGTAGTATTGGCGCGAATTCACCCCTCCACTTT. It yields the protein CASSIGANSPLHF.